Each of the 15 T cell receptor beta chains below was sequenced from the same sample in a study of cytomegalovirus exposure and HLA in healthy donors (TCRdb year 2017). Library preparation was by the immunoSEQ multiplex PCR assay. A mixture of 60 forward primers for TCR Vbeta segments and 13 reverse primers for TCR Jbeta segments was used in the multiplex PCR. TCRdb took this table from immuneACCESS and kept in-frame rearrangements with V and J called. Such tables lack part of the clones; where checked against another copy, unresolved V genes explain under half of the gap, and the rest is unexplained. A total of 120,000 or so clones appear in this sample, around 72% of them only once. The leading ten clones occupy approximately 3.8% of the sample. Sample: PBMCs. All receptors derive from a man aged 25-40 years in good health and CMV-seronegative.

This chain links TRBV5-6 with TRBJ2-7; D uncertain. The CDR3 covers 13 residues. Germline V gene sequence: CDR1 SGHDT, CDR2 YYEEEE. V was cut by 3 bases and J by 6 bases, with 13 bases left in between. In DNA, the CDR3 is TGTGCCAGCAGCTCAACGACGGAGTTCGAGCAGTACTTC. This gives the protein CASSSTTEFEQYF.

The chain is built from TRBV10-3 and TRBJ1-1, with 8 positions matching TRBD1. CDR3 length: 16 residues. The germline gives CDR1 ENHRY, CDR2 SYGVKD. V lost 5 bases to trimming and J lost 3 bases; unmatched junction nucleotides: 11. The CDR3 loop reads CAISSGGGRKDTEAFF. The CDR3, as DNA: TGTGCCATCAGTTCAGGGGGCGGTAGAAAGGACACTGAAGCTTTCTTT.

The chain is built from TRBV19 and TRBJ1-5; the match to TRBD1 covers 9 bases. There are 20 residues in the CDR3. V lost 3 bases, J lost 0 bases, and 15 bases stayed unmatched. Germline V lookup: CDR1 LNHDA, CDR2 SQIVND (reference sequence). This CDR3 is CASSMTGTGGLPYSNQPQHF. The CDR3 region has the DNA TGTGCCAGTAGTATGACGGGCACAGGGGGCCTTCCGTATAGCAATCAGCCCCAGCATTTT.

The sample holds a few counts of this clone. V is TRBV4-3 and J is TRBJ2-1; TRBD2 is a possible D gene (6 bases). V dropped 1 base and J dropped 5 bases, with 12 bases sitting between them. Germline CDR1 LGHNA, CDR2 YSLEER. This CDR3 is built from 15 residues. The CDR3, as DNA: TGCGCCAGCAGCCAAGGAAGGACTACAAACAATGAGCAGTTCTTC. The encoded protein is CASSQGRTTNNEQFF.

The V and J genes are TRBV5-8 and TRBJ1-6; perhaps TRBD1 as D (6 bases). V was pared by 0 bases and J by 8 bases, with 9 bases between. CDR3 size: 14 residues. Germline V gene lookup returns CDR1 SGHTS and CDR2 YDEGEE. CDR3 in DNA: TGTGCCAGCAGCTTGGTCAGGGGTTATTCACCCCTCCACTTT. Translating gives CASSLVRGYSPLHF.

V gene TRBV18 combines with J gene TRBJ2-6, with TRBD2 matching 7 bases. This CDR3 comprises 17 residues. V was pared by 3 bases and J by 4 bases, with 9 bases of the junction left unmatched. The germline V gene has CDR1 KGHSH and CDR2 LQKENI. CDR3: CASSPGSRGVGANVLTF. The CDR3, as DNA: TGTGCCAGCTCACCTGGGAGTCGGGGGGTCGGGGCCAACGTCCTGACTTTC.

J is TRBJ2-1 and V is TRBV5-1, with a possible D match to TRBD1 (6 bases). Per the germline V gene, CDR1 is SGHRS and CDR2 is YFSETQ. The CDR3 totals 14 residues. V was clipped by 3 bases and J by 6 bases, with 13 bases between them. CDR3 protein: CASSSNRAPNEQFF. In DNA, the CDR3 is TGCGCCAGCAGCTCGAACAGGGCTCCCAATGAGCAGTTCTTC.

This CDR3 is CASSLATGVGTEAFF. CDR3 nucleotides: TGCGCCAGCAGCCTTGCGACGGGGGTCGGCACTGAAGCTTTCTTT. The chain carries TRBV5-1 and TRBJ1-1; tentatively, D is TRBD1 (5 bases). Trimming shortened V by 4 bases and J by 4 bases, and 17 bases separated the two germline ends. The CDR3 totals 15 residues. Looked up from germline, CDR1 is SGHRS and CDR2 is YFSETQ.

Here the CDR3 reads CASSSISGGSYNEQFF. CDR3 bases: TGTGCCAGCAGTTCGATTAGCGGGGGCTCCTACAATGAGCAGTTCTTC. The chain is built from TRBV28 and TRBJ2-1, with TRBD2 matching 9 bases. Trimming took 4 bases from V and 0 from J; bases not matched to a gene: 4. The CDR3 totals 16 residues. Germline V CDR1 and CDR2: MDHEN, SYDVKM.

V is TRBV28 and J is TRBJ2-1; 9 bases line up with TRBD1. This CDR3 spans 15 amino acids. The ends lost 5 bases at V and 5 bases at J; junction bases unmatched: 7. Looked up from germline, CDR1 is MDHEN and CDR2 is SYDVKM. The CDR3 loop is CASSQSGTGNNEQFF. CDR3 DNA: TGTGCCAGCAGTCAATCCGGGACAGGGAACAATGAGCAGTTCTTC. Looking up the rest from reference TRBV28 and TRBJ2-1 gives the full variable domain: DVKVTQSSRYLVKRTGEKVFLECVQDMDHENMFWYRQDPGLGLRLIYFSYDVKMKEKGDIPEGYSVSREKKERFSLILESASTNQTSMYLCASSQSGTGNNEQFFGPGTRLTVL.

The chain carries TRBV2 and TRBJ1-5, with TRBD1 matching 8 bases. Germline CDR1 and CDR2: SNHLY and FYNNEI. Germline trimming cut 6 bases from V and 6 bases from J; bases unmatched to any gene: 7. The CDR3 runs 14 residues. The CDR3 here is CASSQDRVAQPQHF. The CDR3 DNA follows: TGTGCCAGCAGCCAGGACAGGGTGGCTCAGCCCCAGCATTTT.

The genes are TRBV5-4 and TRBJ1-4; the D is unclear. Germline loops: CDR1 SGHNT, CDR2 YYREEE (reference sequence). The length of the CDR3 is 15 residues. V shed 4 bases and J shed 5 bases, with 15 bases lying between them. The DNA for the CDR3 is TGTGCCAGCAGCCCGTCGAACAGCTGGAATGAAAAACTGTTTTTT. Residues: CASSPSNSWNEKLFF.

Judged by abundance, this clone is medium-sized. The genes are TRBV30 and TRBJ1-1; 7 nucleotides align to TRBD1. CDR1 and CDR2 from the germline V gene are GTSNPN and SVGIG (reference sequence). CDR3 size: 11 residues. With V trimmed by 3 bases and J by 10 bases, 5 bases remained unmatched. The CDR3 spells CAWRGAGGAFF. CDR3 coding DNA: TGTGCCTGGAGAGGGGCAGGGGGAGCTTTCTTT.

The chain carries TRBV2 and TRBJ2-3; the match to TRBD2 covers 15 bases. Losses at the gene ends were 6 bases for V and 2 bases for J; bases not matched to a gene: 6. Germline CDR1 reads SNHLY; CDR2 reads FYNNEI. The CDR3 is 17 residues long. This CDR3 reads CASRGGLAGGYTDTQYF. The CDR3 nucleotides are TGTGCCAGCAGGGGGGGACTAGCGGGGGGATACACAGATACGCAGTATTTT.

This rearrangement joins TRBV7-8 to TRBJ2-1; TRBD2 matches at 9 bases. Trimming cost V 2 bases and J 10 bases; bases outside gene matches: 12. Per the germline V gene, CDR1 is SGHVS and CDR2 is FQNEAQ. The CDR3 totals 16 residues. The CDR3 nucleotides are TGTGCCAGCAGCTTATTCCAGCGGGGGGAACGGGGAGAGCAGTTCTTC. Its protein is CASSLFQRGERGEQFF. Together with reference TRBV7-8 and TRBJ2-1, the CDR3 gives the full variable domain: GAGVSQSPRYKVAKRGQDVALRCDPISGHVSLFWYQQALGQGPEFLTYFQNEAQLDKSGLPSDRFFAERPEGSVSTLKIQRTQQEDSAVYLCASSLFQRGERGEQFFGPGTRLTVL.